This T cell receptor (beta chain) was found in a study of CD8+CD57+ T cells in acquired aplastic anemia. About the study: DNA recovered from sorted CD4+ and CD8+ cells had a mean of about 3 ug. Study-level results: CD8+ Simpson's diversity in patients was not significantly different from that in controls.

CDR3 length: 14 amino acids. Germline V gene data show CDR1 as MNHEY and CDR2 as SVGAGI. The V end was cut by 6 bases, the J end by 6 bases, with 12 bases between. This clonotype was found a few times. What it binds is not known. Genomic DNA acted as the template from which TCR beta VDJ combination and CDR3 sequence profiling were carried out. TCRdb called the reads again in MiXCR, with one record for every CDR3 protein. In the table there are some 200,000 distinct CDR3 sequences, 55% to 65% of which are singletons. Before being chosen for sequencing, patients had shown CD8+CD57+ cell expansion by flow cytometry. Acquired aplastic anemia of severe grade affected all patients.

Sequenced material: sorted CD4+, CD8+, or CD8+CD57+ T cells (not recorded which) from PBMCs. The receptor was isolated from a human donor with aplastic anemia. The chain joins TRBV6-5 to TRBJ1-6; possible D gene TRBD1, 5 bases. Here the CDR3 reads CASRLRVLNSPLHF. The DNA for the CDR3 is TGTGCCAGCAGGCTCAGGGTGCTTAATTCACCCCTCCACTTT.